This passage covers 25 T cell receptor beta chains from one sample sequenced in a study of blood T cell repertoires in COVID-19. Profiled with immunoSEQ multiplex PCR; TCRdb holds only in-frame clones, not every one. Of about 230,000 clones listed, 84% are singletons. Sequencing was performed on peripheral blood. These receptors all stem from a man in his forties who had recovered from COVID-19.

This chain connects TRBV7-9 to TRBJ1-1; a possible D gene is TRBD1 (5 bases). The V end lost 1 base, the J end lost 5 bases, and 8 bases lay between the germline ends. The CDR3 totals 13 residues. Germline-derived CDR1 and CDR2 are SEHNR and FQNEAQ (reference sequence). Written as DNA, the CDR3 is TGTGCCAGCAGCTTAGGGGGGAGGACTGAAGCTTTCTTT. Protein sequence: CASSLGGRTEAFF. Full variable domain (missing parts from reference TRBV7-9 and TRBJ1-1): DTGVSQNPRHKITKRGQNVTFRCDPISEHNRLYWYRQTLGQGPEFLTYFQNEAQLEKSRLLSDRFSAERPKGSFSTLEIQRTEQGDSAMYLCASSLGGRTEAFFGQGTRLTVV.

The genes are TRBV5-1 and TRBJ1-1, with TRBD1 as a possible D gene (5 bases). CDR3 length: 12 residues. Trimming removed 5 bases from V and 5 bases from J, with 10 bases in between. CDR1 is SGHRS, CDR2 YFSETQ, per germline. The CDR3 region has the DNA TGCGCCAGCAGGGGGGGTGCGACTGAAGCTTTCTTT. Residues: CASRGGATEAFF.

This chain connects TRBV5-1 to TRBJ2-4, with a tentative D call TRBD1 (5 bases). Germline CDR1 SGHRS, CDR2 YFSETQ. V dropped 1 base and J dropped 4 bases, with 9 bases sitting between them. CDR3 length: 14 amino acids. CDR3 in amino acids: CASSLTRQKNIQYF. In nucleotides, the CDR3 is TGCGCCAGCAGCTTGACCCGACAGAAAAACATTCAGTACTTC.

The chain links TRBV12-5 to TRBJ1-5; tentative D call: TRBD1 (5 bases). Germline V gene sequence: CDR1 LGHNT, CDR2 FRNRAP. The CDR3 contains 15 residues. The V gene lost 0 bases and the J gene lost 6 bases, with 12 bases spanning the gap. The CDR3, as DNA: TGTGCTAGTGGTTTGGTAACAAGCCAGGGTCAGCCCCAGCATTTT. Its protein product is CASGLVTSQGQPQHF.

This clone has just one count. The chain recombines TRBV29-1 with TRBJ2-5; tentative D call: TRBD1 (6 bases). The CDR3 extends over 15 amino acids. Germline assignment: CDR1 SQVTM and CDR2 ANQGSEA. V was clipped by 3 bases and J by 6 bases, with 20 bases between them. The CDR3 reads CSVDRPGQGWQTQYF. CDR3 bases: TGCAGCGTTGACAGGCCGGGGCAGGGGTGGCAGACCCAGTACTTC.

This clone has a count of ten or more. The V call is TRBV7-2, the J call TRBJ2-3; 7 nucleotides align to TRBD2. This CDR3 is built from 15 residues. V was pared by 5 bases and J by 2 bases, with 7 bases of the junction left unmatched. CDR1 and CDR2 from the germline V gene are SGHTA and FQGNSA. The CDR3 nucleotides read TGTGCCAGCAGCAGGGACTACCGCAACACAGATACGCAGTATTTT. Translation: CASSRDYRNTDTQYF.

V and J are TRBV18 and TRBJ1-1, with a weak D call TRBD1 (6 bases). Trimming took 3 bases from V and 1 from J, leaving 9 bases between them. Germline V gives CDR1 KGHSH, CDR2 LQKENI. The CDR3 is made up of 14 amino acids. The CDR3, as DNA: TGTGCCAGCTCACCCTCGACAGGGAACACTGAAGCTTTCTTT. Translation: CASSPSTGNTEAFF.

The chain has TRBV21-1 and TRBJ1-4; TRBD1 is taken as the D call from the table, unchecked against the DNA. TRBV21-1 has pseudogene status. This CDR3 contains 15 residues. CDR3 loop: CASSKRRGQGEKLFF. The DNA of the CDR3 is TGTGCCAGCAGCAAACGGAGGGGGCAGGGTGAAAAACTGTTTTTT.

The chain uses TRBV18 and TRBJ2-7; D might be TRBD2 (6 bases). Germline loops: CDR1 KGHSH, CDR2 LQKENI. This CDR3 has 12 amino acids. Trimming shortened V by 6 bases and J by 12 bases, and 18 bases separated the two germline ends. CDR3 protein: CASSPSPASAYF. The CDR3 region has the DNA TGTGCCAGCTCCCCTTCCCCGGCTAGCGCGTACTTC.

The chain joins TRBV13 to TRBJ2-4; D remains unclear. V lost 7 bases and J lost 0, with 10 bases in between. The CDR3 covers 14 residues. Looked up from germline, CDR1 is PRHDT and CDR2 is FYEKMQ (reference sequence). The CDR3: CASTGLLAKNIQYF. CDR3 sequence (DNA): TGTGCCAGCACAGGTTTGCTAGCCAAAAACATTCAGTACTTC.

The V and J genes are TRBV6-5 and TRBJ1-2; D call uncertain. V lost 10 bases and J lost 3, with 15 bases in between. The CDR3 contains 13 residues. Germline V CDR1 and CDR2: MNHEY, SVGAGI. CDR3 sequence: CATNTRTDYGYTF. The CDR3 bases are TGTGCCACGAACACCCGGACTGACTATGGCTACACCTTC.

The genes are TRBV19 and TRBJ2-3, with 11 bases fitting TRBD2. This CDR3 spans 17 amino acids. With 2 bases clipped from V and 5 bases from J, the junction kept 9 bases outside the gene matches. From germline, CDR1 is LNHDA and CDR2 SQIVND (reference sequence). The CDR3 DNA reads as TGTGCCAGTAGTATAACCGGGACTAGCGGATTCCAAGATACGCAGTATTTT. Amino acids: CASSITGTSGFQDTQYF.

The chain links TRBV6-4 to TRBJ2-3, with 10 nucleotides matching TRBD2. The J segment lost 4 bases and the V segment lost 3 bases, leaving 4 bases of the junction unmatched. There are 15 residues in the CDR3. Germline CDR1 MRHNA, CDR2 SNTAGT. The CDR3 sequence is CASSEAGGPADTQYF. As DNA, the CDR3 is TGTGCCAGCAGTGAAGCGGGGGGGCCGGCAGATACGCAGTATTTT.

The chain joins TRBV15 to TRBJ1-1, with a possible D match to TRBD1 (6 bases). Trimming pared 2 bases from V and 11 bases from J, leaving 12 bases between. The CDR3 covers 12 residues. The germline V gene has CDR1 LNHNV and CDR2 YYDKDF (reference sequence). CDR3 DNA sequence: TGTGCCACCAGCAGAAAGACAGGATTTGCTTTCTTT. Residues: CATSRKTGFAFF.

The CDR3 reads CASSLAGGPIQETQYF. In DNA form, the CDR3 reads TGTGCCAGCAGTTTAGCGGGAGGACCTATCCAAGAGACCCAGTACTTC. The chain is built from TRBV6-2 or TRBV6-3 and TRBJ2-5; 10 bases are a match to TRBD2. The CDR3 covers 16 residues. After removal of 4 bases from V and 1 base from J, the junction contained 6 bases not matched to a gene. The germline CDR1 and CDR2 sequences are MNHEY and SVGEGT.

The chain employs TRBV27 and TRBJ1-6, with TRBD1 matching over 10 bases. Germline lookup yields CDR1 MNHEY and CDR2 SMNVEV (reference sequence). The CDR3 runs to 12 residues. J lost 8 bases, V lost 8 bases, and 0 bases had no gene match. CDR3 coding DNA: TGTGCCAGCGGGACAGGGGATTCACCCCTCCACTTT. Protein product: CASGTGDSPLHF.

The CDR3 bases are TGTGCCAGCAGTTCGAGGCGAAGGGGCGGGGAGCTGTTTTTT. This encodes CASSSRRRGGELFF. The chain combines TRBV6-5 with TRBJ2-2; D is possibly TRBD1 (5 bases). Germline V gene sequence: CDR1 MNHEY, CDR2 SVGAGI. The CDR3 runs 14 residues. V was shortened by 4 bases and J by 7 bases, with 13 bases between the two germline ends.

A word on this clone: The sample has other DNA sequences that encode this CDR3 too. The gene calls are TRBV12-5 and TRBJ2-6, with D uncertain. CDR3 length: 13 residues. V dropped 6 bases and J dropped 4 bases, with 7 bases sitting between them. The germline V gene encodes CDR1 LGHNT and CDR2 FRNRAP. CDR3 DNA: TGTGCTAGTGGGAGTTCCGGGGCCAACGTCCTGACTTTC. Translated, it gives CASGSSGANVLTF.

This chain joins TRBV10-3 and TRBJ2-3, with TRBD2 identical over 7 bases. The CDR3 is made up of 14 amino acids. Germline V gives CDR1 ENHRY, CDR2 SYGVKD. Unmatched junction bases numbered 8, after V lost 6 bases and J lost 5 bases. CDR3 DNA: TGTGCCATCAGCGAGGGAGGGCCGGGAGATACGCAGTATTTT. This translates into CAISEGGPGDTQYF.

This clone was found once. The chain recombines TRBV19 with TRBJ1-1; 8 positions agree with TRBD1. Germline loops: CDR1 LNHDA, CDR2 SQIVND (reference sequence). After removal of 5 bases from V and 1 base from J, the junction contained 9 bases not matched to a gene. This CDR3 is built from 16 residues. The CDR3 region has the DNA TGTGCCAGTAGTCAAAAGAACAGGGGGACGAACACTGAAGCTTTCTTT. Protein sequence: CASSQKNRGTNTEAFF.

This clone turned up a few times. This chain connects TRBV5-1 to TRBJ2-7; 8 nucleotides match TRBD2. Germline lookup yields CDR1 SGHRS and CDR2 YFSETQ. The trim removed 3 bases at V and 5 bases at J, leaving 10 bases unmatched. This CDR3 contains 15 residues. The DNA of the CDR3 is TGCGCCAGCAGCTCCATAGCGGGAAACCCCGACGAGCAGTACTTC. Residues: CASSSIAGNPDEQYF.

The rearrangement links TRBV30 to TRBJ1-3, with D perhaps TRBD1 (5 bases). The germline V and J ends were trimmed by 2 bases and 2 bases, with 16 bases remaining between them. This CDR3 is 16 amino acids long. Germline V lookup: CDR1 GTSNPN, CDR2 SVGIG (reference sequence). CDR3 sequence reads: CAWSPLTGLPGNTIYF. CDR3 in DNA: TGTGCCTGGAGTCCTCTTACAGGTCTCCCTGGAAACACCATATATTTT.

This clone was seen more than once but under ten times. The J gene is TRBJ1-2, the V gene TRBV9, with TRBD1 identical over 10 bases. Germline CDR1 SGDLS, CDR2 YYNGEE. The CDR3 runs to 14 residues. Losses at the gene ends were 2 bases for V and 3 bases for J; bases not matched to a gene: 1. CDR3 region: CASSVTGGDYGYTF. DNA for the CDR3: TGTGCCAGCAGCGTGACAGGGGGCGACTATGGCTACACCTTC.

The chain uses TRBV27 and TRBJ1-4; no firm D call. Germline V gives CDR1 MNHEY, CDR2 SMNVEV (reference sequence). The CDR3 runs 14 residues. Trimming took off 5 bases at V and 3 bases at J, with 10 bases between the two ends. For the CDR3, the DNA is TGTGCCAGCAGTCCGACAATGGCTAATGAAAAACTGTTTTTT. Its translation is CASSPTMANEKLFF.

The V gene is TRBV7-8, the J gene TRBJ2-7, with D perhaps TRBD2 (7 bases). Germline V lookup: CDR1 SGHVS, CDR2 FQNEAQ. The CDR3 is 15 residues long. V dropped 5 bases and J dropped 5 bases, with 19 bases sitting between them. The CDR3 protein is CASSPRGGRAHEQYF. CDR3 nucleotides: TGTGCCAGCAGCCCTAGGGGGGGGAGGGCCCACGAGCAGTACTTC. Based on the CDR3 plus reference TRBV7-8 and TRBJ2-7, the full variable domain is GAGVSQSPRYKVAKRGQDVALRCDPISGHVSLFWYQQALGQGPEFLTYFQNEAQLDKSGLPSDRFFAERPEGSVSTLKIQRTQQEDSAVYLCASSPRGGRAHEQYFGPGTRLTVT.